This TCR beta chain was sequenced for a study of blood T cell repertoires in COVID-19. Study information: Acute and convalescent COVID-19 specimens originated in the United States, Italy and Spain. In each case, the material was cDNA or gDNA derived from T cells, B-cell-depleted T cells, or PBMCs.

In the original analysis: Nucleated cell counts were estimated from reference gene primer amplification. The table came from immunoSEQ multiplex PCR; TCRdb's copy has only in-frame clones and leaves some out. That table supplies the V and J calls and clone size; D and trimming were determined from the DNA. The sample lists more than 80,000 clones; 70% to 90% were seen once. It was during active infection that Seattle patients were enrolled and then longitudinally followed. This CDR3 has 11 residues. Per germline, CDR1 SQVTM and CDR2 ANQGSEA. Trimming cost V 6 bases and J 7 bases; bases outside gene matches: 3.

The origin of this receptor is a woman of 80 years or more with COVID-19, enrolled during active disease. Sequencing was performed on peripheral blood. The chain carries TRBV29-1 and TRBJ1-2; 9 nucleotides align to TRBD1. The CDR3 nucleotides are TGCAGCGTGGGACAGGGCACTGGCTACACCTTC. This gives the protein CSVGQGTGYTF.